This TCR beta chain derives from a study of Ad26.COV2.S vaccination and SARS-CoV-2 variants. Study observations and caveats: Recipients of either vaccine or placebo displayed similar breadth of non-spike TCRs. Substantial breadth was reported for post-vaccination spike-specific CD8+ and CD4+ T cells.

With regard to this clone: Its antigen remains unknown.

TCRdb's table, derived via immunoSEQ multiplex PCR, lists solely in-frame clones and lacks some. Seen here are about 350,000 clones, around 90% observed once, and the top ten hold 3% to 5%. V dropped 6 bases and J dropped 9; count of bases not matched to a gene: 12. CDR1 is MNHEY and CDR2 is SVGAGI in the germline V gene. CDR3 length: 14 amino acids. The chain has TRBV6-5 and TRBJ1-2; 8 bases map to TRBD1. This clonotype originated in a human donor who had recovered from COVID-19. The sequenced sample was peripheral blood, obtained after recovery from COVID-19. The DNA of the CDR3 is TGTGCCAGCAGGTCCGGGACAGGAGTTAGGAGCTACACCTTC. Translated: CASRSGTGVRSYTF.